The rows below give T cell receptor beta chains drawn from one sample of a study of CD8+ T cells in alopecia areata. Assay used: immunoSEQ multiplex PCR; TCRdb lists only in-frame clones, some missing. The sample includes about 98,000 clones, 35% to 50% of them seen just once. The sequencing input was CD4+ T cells sorted from blood. The receptors derive from a human donor with alopecia areata. The CDR3 runs from the conserved cysteine through the conserved F or W. D genes are given only for firm matches. Expanded clones are given a class, and other clones once, few, many or no size at all.

TRBV30	-	TRBJ1-2	TRBD1	CACQQGNGYTF	TGTGCCTGTCAACAGGGGAATGGCTACACCTTC
TRBV29-1	few	TRBJ2-7	TRBD1	CSASGTGGDEQYF	TGCAGCGCTTCCGGGACAGGGGGTGACGAGCAGTACTTC
TRBV29-1	-	TRBJ2-1	TRBD2	CSVWGGSSYNEQFF	TGCAGCGTTTGGGGGGGAAGCTCCTACAATGAGCAGTTCTTC
TRBV2	-	TRBJ2-2	TRBD1	CASRRRTGGAGELFF	TGTGCCAGCAGGCGACGGACAGGGGGTGCCGGGGAGCTGTTTTTT
TRBV30	-	TRBJ2-7	-	CAWKGGFSYEQYF	TGTGCCTGGAAAGGCGGGTTCTCCTACGAGCAGTACTTC
TRBV9	-	TRBJ2-7	-	CASSSRTETYEQYF	TGTGCCAGCAGCTCACGGACAGAGACCTACGAGCAGTACTTC
TRBV20-1	-	TRBJ1-4	-	CRMGQFEKLFF	TGCAGGATGGGACAATTTGAAAAACTGTTTTTT
TRBV10-3	-	TRBJ2-7	-	CAISDPAREGAYEQYF	TGTGCCATCAGTGATCCCGCTAGGGAGGGGGCCTACGAGCAGTACTTC
TRBV29-1	few	TRBJ2-1	-	CSASDEGEQFF	TGCAGCGCGTCGGATGAGGGTGAGCAGTTCTTC
TRBV7-2	few	TRBJ2-3	-	CASSGGDTQYF	TGTGCCAGCAGCGGGGGAGATACGCAGTATTTT
TRBV5-1	few	TRBJ1-1	-	CASSLADTEAFF	TGCGCCAGCAGCTTGGCGGACACTGAAGCTTTCTTT